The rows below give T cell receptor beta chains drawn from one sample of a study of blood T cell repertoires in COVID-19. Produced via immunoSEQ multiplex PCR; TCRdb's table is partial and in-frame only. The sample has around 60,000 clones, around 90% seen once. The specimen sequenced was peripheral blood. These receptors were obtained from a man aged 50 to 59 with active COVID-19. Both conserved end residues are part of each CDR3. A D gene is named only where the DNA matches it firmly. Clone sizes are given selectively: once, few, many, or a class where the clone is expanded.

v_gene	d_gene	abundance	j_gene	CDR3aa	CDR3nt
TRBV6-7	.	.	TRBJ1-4	CASSYSWQGWNEKLFF	TGTGCCAGCAGTTACTCATGGCAGGGGTGGAATGAAAAACTGTTTTTT
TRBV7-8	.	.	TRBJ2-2	CASSRLAGSFSGELFF	TGTGCCAGCAGCAGGCTGGCGGGCTCTTTTAGCGGGGAGCTGTTTTTT
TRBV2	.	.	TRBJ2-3	CASSDTRLALTDTQYF	TGTGCCAGCAGTGACACTCGTCTAGCGTTAACAGATACGCAGTATTTT
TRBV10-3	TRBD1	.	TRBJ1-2	CAISADRGIFGYTF	TGTGCCATCAGTGCCGACAGGGGGATCTTTGGCTACACCTTC
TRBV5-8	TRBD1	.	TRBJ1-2	CASSLDRGNRGGYTF	TGTGCCAGCAGCTTGGACAGGGGGAATCGAGGAGGCTACACCTTC
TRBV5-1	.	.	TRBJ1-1	CASSFSGDLPEAFF	TGCGCCAGCAGCTTTTCAGGGGATCTCCCTGAAGCTTTCTTT
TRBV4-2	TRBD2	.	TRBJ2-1	CASSHGAGGLYNEQFF	TGTGCCAGCAGCCACGGAGCGGGGGGGTTGTACAATGAGCAGTTCTTC
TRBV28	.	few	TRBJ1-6	CASGSDGQSRNSPLHF	TGTGCCAGCGGGTCCGACGGACAGTCAAGAAATTCACCCCTCCACTTT
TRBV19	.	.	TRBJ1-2	CASRSDSPNYGYTF	TGTGCCAGTAGGTCTGACTCTCCTAACTATGGCTACACCTTC
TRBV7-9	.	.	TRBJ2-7	CASSFSTQSYEQYF	TGTGCCAGCAGCTTCTCAACTCAATCCTACGAGCAGTACTTC
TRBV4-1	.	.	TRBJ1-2	CASSQGGRTQTYGYTF	TGCGCCAGCAGCCAGGGGGGACGGACACAAACCTATGGCTACACCTTC
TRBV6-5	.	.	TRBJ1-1	CASSEAGGTEAFF	TGTGCCAGCAGCGAGGCGGGGGGCACTGAAGCTTTCTTT
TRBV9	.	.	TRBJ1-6	CASSVDGNNSPLHF	TGTGCCAGCAGCGTAGACGGGAATAATTCACCCCTCCACTTT
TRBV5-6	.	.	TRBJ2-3	CASSFYRDGTDTQYF	TGTGCCAGCAGCTTTTACAGGGATGGCACAGATACGCAGTATTTT
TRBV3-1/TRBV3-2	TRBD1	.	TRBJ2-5	CASSYFDREETQYF	TGTGCCAGCAGCTATTTCGACAGGGAAGAGACCCAGTACTTC
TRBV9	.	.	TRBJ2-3	CASSVASGTDTQYF	TGTGCCAGCAGCGTAGCGAGCGGCACAGATACGCAGTATTTT
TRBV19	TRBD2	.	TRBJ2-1	CASIRSGGLYNEQFF	TGTGCCAGTATTCGTAGCGGGGGGCTGTACAATGAGCAGTTCTTC
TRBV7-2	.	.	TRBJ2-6	CASREGSGANVLTF	TGTGCCAGCAGGGAGGGTTCTGGGGCCAACGTCCTGACTTTC
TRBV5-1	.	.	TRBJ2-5	CASSFSRGVGETQYF	TGCGCCAGCAGCTTTAGCAGGGGCGTTGGAGAGACCCAGTACTTC
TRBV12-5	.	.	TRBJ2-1	CASGLVMGGGNEQFF	TGTGCTAGTGGTTTGGTAATGGGAGGGGGGAATGAGCAGTTCTTC
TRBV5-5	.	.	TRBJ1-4	CASSSGGDGYEKLFF	TGTGCCAGCAGCTCGGGAGGGGATGGGTATGAAAAACTGTTTTTT
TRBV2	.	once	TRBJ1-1	CASSAENTEAFF	TGTGCCAGCAGTGCAGAGAACACTGAAGCTTTCTTT
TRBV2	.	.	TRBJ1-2	CAGLEDTGGSGYTF	TGTGCCGGACTAGAGGACACGGGCGGCTCTGGCTACACCTTC
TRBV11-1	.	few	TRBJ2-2	CASANWGLAGTGELFF	TGTGCCAGCGCCAACTGGGGGCTAGCAGGCACCGGGGAGCTGTTTTTT
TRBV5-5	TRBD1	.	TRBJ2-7	CASSRRMTGDREQYF	TGTGCCAGCAGCCGACGAATGACAGGGGATCGCGAGCAGTACTTC
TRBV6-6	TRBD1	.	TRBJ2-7	CASSLKGQGEHEQYF	TGTGCCAGCAGTTTGAAGGGACAGGGGGAACACGAGCAGTACTTC
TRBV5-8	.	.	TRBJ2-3	CASSLRPSFGTDTQYF	TGTGCCAGCAGCTTGAGGCCTAGCTTCGGCACAGATACGCAGTATTTT
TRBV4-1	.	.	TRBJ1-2	CASSQDQVDNYGYTF	TGCGCCAGCAGCCAAGATCAAGTAGATAACTATGGCTACACCTTC
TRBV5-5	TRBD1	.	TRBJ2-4	CASSPPGQDIQYF	TGTGCCAGCAGCCCGCCGGGACAGGACATTCAGTACTTC
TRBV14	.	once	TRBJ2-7	CASSHVNEQYF	TGTGCCAGCAGCCATGTTAACGAGCAGTACTTC
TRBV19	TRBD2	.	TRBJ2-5	CATRSGGTQYF	TGTGCCACCCGCTCCGGGGGGACTCAGTACTTC
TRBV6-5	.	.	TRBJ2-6	CASSYQYRSGANVLTF	TGTGCCAGCAGTTACCAGTACAGGTCTGGGGCCAACGTCCTGACTTTC
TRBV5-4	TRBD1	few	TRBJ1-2	CASRMTGNYGYTF	TGTGCCAGCAGGATGACAGGGAACTATGGCTACACCTTC
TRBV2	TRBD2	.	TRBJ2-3	CASRLEGGAIDTQYF	TGTGCCAGCAGGCTTGAGGGAGGGGCCATCGATACGCAGTATTTT
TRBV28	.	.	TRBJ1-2	CASRFRALLFNYGYTF	TGTGCCAGCAGGTTCAGGGCCCTTCTCTTTAACTATGGCTACACCTTC
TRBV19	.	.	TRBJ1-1	CASSPQRAAPNTEAFF	TGTGCCAGTAGTCCCCAGAGGGCCGCACCGAACACTGAAGCTTTCTTT
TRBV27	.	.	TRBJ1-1	CASSLSSTGYTEAFF	TGTGCCAGCAGTTTATCCTCCACAGGGTACACTGAAGCTTTCTTT
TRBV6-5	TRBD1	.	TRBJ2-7	CASRRDSYEQYF	TGTGCCAGCAGGAGGGACAGTTACGAGCAGTACTTC
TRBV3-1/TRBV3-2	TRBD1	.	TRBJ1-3	CASSQARQGGNTIYF	TGTGCCAGCAGCCAAGCGAGACAGGGCGGAAACACCATATATTTT
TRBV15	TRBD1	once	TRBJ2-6	CATATGGAGANVLTF	TGTGCCACCGCTACAGGGGGCGCTGGGGCCAACGTCCTGACTTTC
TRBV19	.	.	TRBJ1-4	CASSRRDGGLFF	TGTGCCAGTAGTAGGCGGGACGGCGGACTGTTTTTT
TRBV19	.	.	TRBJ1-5	CASSIDPGYSNQPQHF	TGTGCCAGTAGTATAGATCCAGGTTATAGCAATCAGCCCCAGCATTTT
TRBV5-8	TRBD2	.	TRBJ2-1	CASSLALGTSGIFNEQFF	TGTGCCAGCAGCTTGGCCCTCGGGACTAGCGGAATCTTCAATGAGCAGTTCTTC